The 23 T cell receptor beta chains below all came from one sample that was sequenced in a study of shared clonotypes between healthy human individuals. The method was immunoSEQ multiplex PCR; TCRdb's version includes in-frame clones alone and lacks a portion of them. Counted here are over 2 million clones, roughly 94% occurring once; the ten biggest clones make up 0.85% to 1.3%. The naive CD8 fraction comprised CD45RO-negative cells positively selected for CCR7 and excluded terminally differentiated effector memory CD45RA+ cells. Specimen: naive CD8+ T cells sorted from blood. These receptor sequences come from a man between 18 and 29 years old in good health.

The V gene is TRBV27, the J gene TRBJ2-6, with 7 bases that match TRBD1. With 5 bases clipped from V and 2 bases from J, the junction kept 6 bases outside the gene matches. The CDR3 totals 16 residues. From germline, CDR1 is MNHEY and CDR2 SMNVEV (reference sequence). The CDR3 DNA sequence: TGTGCCAGCAGTAAACTACAGGGGACTGGGGCCAACGTCCTGACTTTC. Translation gives CASSKLQGTGANVLTF.

V is TRBV10-3 and J is TRBJ2-4; no clear D. CDR1 is ENHRY, CDR2 SYGVKD, per germline. This CDR3 comprises 14 residues. V was shortened by 2 bases and J by 9 bases, with 14 bases between the two germline ends. CDR3 sequence (DNA): TGTGCCATCAGTGAGGAGAACTATCTTGGCATTCAGTACTTC. The encoded protein is CAISEENYLGIQYF.

Comment on this clone: Additional DNA sequences in this sample encode the identical CDR3. As DNA, the CDR3 is TGTGCCAGCAGCGTAGCGGGGGGCTCGTCCTACGAGCAGTACTTC. Amino acid sequence: CASSVAGGSSYEQYF. This chain connects TRBV9 to TRBJ2-7, with D perhaps TRBD2 (7 bases). Germline lookup yields CDR1 SGDLS and CDR2 YYNGEE. Trimming cost V 0 bases and J 1 base, with 11 bases left between them. The CDR3 runs 15 residues.

This rearrangement joins TRBV28 to TRBJ2-1, with D perhaps matching TRBD2 (6 bases). This CDR3 region has 16 residues. Looked up from germline, CDR1 is MDHEN and CDR2 is SYDVKM. V was pared by 4 bases and J by 4 bases, with 17 bases between. CDR3: CASSSQQLGGYNEQFF. CDR3 DNA: TGTGCCAGCAGTTCACAACAGCTTGGGGGGTACAATGAGCAGTTCTTC.

The J gene is TRBJ2-7, the V gene TRBV29-1; D might be TRBD2 (7 bases). CDR3 length: 14 amino acids. CDR1 SQVTM and CDR2 ANQGSEA come from the germline V gene. V was pared by 6 bases and J by 2 bases, with 17 bases between. The CDR3 sequence: CSVPGEGGTYEQYF. The CDR3 region has the DNA TGCAGCGTCCCAGGGGAGGGAGGGACCTACGAGCAGTACTTC.

This clone is a singleton in its sample. The genes are TRBV4-1 and TRBJ1-3, with D hard to call. This CDR3 comprises 15 residues. Trimming removed 4 bases at V and 2 bases at J, with 12 bases between. CDR1 and CDR2 (germline): MGHRA, YSYEKL. The CDR3 DNA reads TGCGCCAGCAGCCCCGACGCCGGGACTGGAAACACCATATATTTT. Translating it yields CASSPDAGTGNTIYF.

The gene calls are TRBV4-3 and TRBJ2-7; no definite D call. The ends were cut back, 0 bases at V and 2 bases at J, with 8 bases in the middle. Germline values: CDR1 LGHNA, CDR2 YSLEER. The CDR3 length is 14 residues. CDR3 bases: TGCGCCAGCAGCCAAGATAACGCTGCCTACGAGCAGTACTTC. It yields the protein CASSQDNAAYEQYF.

The rearrangement links TRBV7-9 to TRBJ2-5; 7 nucleotides line up with TRBD1. Germline assignment: CDR1 SEHNR and CDR2 FQNEAQ (reference sequence). Losses at the gene ends were 7 bases for V and 0 bases for J; bases not matched to a gene: 8. This CDR3 is built from 15 residues. Written as DNA, the CDR3 is TGTGCCAGCACCTCCTCAGACAGGGACCAAGAGACCCAGTACTTC. Its protein is CASTSSDRDQETQYF. The full variable domain, in which reference TRBV7-9 and TRBJ2-5 provide the parts outside the CDR3, is DTGVSQNPRHKITKRGQNVTFRCDPISEHNRLYWYRQTLGQGPEFLTYFQNEAQLEKSRLLSDRFSAERPKGSFSTLEIQRTEQGDSAMYLCASTSSDRDQETQYFGPGTRLLVL.

This clone has a single count. The chain carries TRBV11-2 and TRBJ2-7; no definite D call. The CDR3 is 14 amino acids. Germline V gives CDR1 SGHAT, CDR2 FQNNGV. V was pared by 6 bases and J by 2 bases, with 14 bases between. CDR3 DNA: TGTGCCAGCAGACCCGCAGGAACGCCCTACGAGCAGTACTTC. Protein product: CASRPAGTPYEQYF. The full variable domain, its missing parts supplied by reference TRBV11-2 and TRBJ2-7, is EAGVAQSPRYKIIEKRQSVAFWCNPISGHATLYWYQQILGQGPKLLIQFQNNGVVDDSQLPKDRFSAERLKGVDSTLKIQPAKLEDSAVYLCASRPAGTPYEQYFGPGTRLTVT.

The chain has TRBV4-3 and TRBJ2-1; D might be TRBD1 or TRBD2, each matching 5 bases. Trimming shortened V by 0 bases and J by 1 base, and 13 bases separated the two germline ends. Germline CDR1 and CDR2: LGHNA and YSLEER. The CDR3 sequence is 17 residues long. The CDR3 region is CASSQERDRLSYNEQFF. In DNA form, the CDR3 reads TGCGCCAGCAGCCAAGAAAGGGACCGGTTATCCTACAATGAGCAGTTCTTC.

The genes are TRBV2 and TRBJ2-2; D is tentatively TRBD1 or TRBD2 (5 bases each). The length of the CDR3 is 16 residues. Trimming removed 4 bases at V and 4 bases at J, with 16 bases between. Germline V gene sequence: CDR1 SNHLY, CDR2 FYNNEI. CDR3 in amino acids: CASSVGTVEPTGELFF. In DNA, the CDR3 is TGTGCCAGCAGTGTGGGGACGGTTGAGCCCACCGGGGAGCTGTTTTTT.

This clone was recorded once. The V gene is TRBV27, the J gene TRBJ2-7; the D gene could be TRBD1 or TRBD2 (5 bases each). The CDR3 length is 14 residues. Deletions cut 6 bases from V and 5 bases from J, with 17 bases between. The germline CDR1 and CDR2 sequences are MNHEY and SMNVEV (reference sequence). The CDR3 protein is CASSTLGRDHEQYF. Here the CDR3 DNA reads TGTGCCAGCAGCACACTTGGCAGGGACCACGAGCAGTACTTC.

A few counts support this clone. The chain combines TRBV5-5 with TRBJ2-7; 8 positions agree with TRBD1. This CDR3 comprises 14 residues. V was pared by 0 bases and J by 2 bases, with 1 base of the junction left unmatched. Germline V lookup: CDR1 SGHKS, CDR2 YYEKEE (reference sequence). The CDR3 DNA is TGTGCCAGCAGCTTGGAGGACAGGGCCTACGAGCAGTACTTC. Protein: CASSLEDRAYEQYF.

V usage is TRBV13 and J usage is TRBJ2-1, with D tentatively TRBD1 or TRBD2 (5 bases each). Per the germline V gene, CDR1 is PRHDT and CDR2 is FYEKMQ (reference sequence). Trimming removed 5 bases from V and 9 bases from J, with 20 bases in between. This CDR3 region has 15 residues. The CDR3 DNA sequence: TGTGCCAGCAGCCCAGGGACCTACCTACAATTTGAGCAGTTCTTC. Residues: CASSPGTYLQFEQFF. The variable domain in full, completed from reference TRBV13 and TRBJ2-1, reads AAGVIQSPRHLIKEKRETATLKCYPIPRHDTVYWYQQGPGQDPQFLISFYEKMQSDKGSIPDRFSAQQFSDYHSELNMSSLELGDSALYFCASSPGTYLQFEQFFGPGTRLTVL.

The chain combines TRBV10-1 with TRBJ1-5; D is ambiguous. V was cut by 3 bases and J by 3 bases, with 3 bases left in between. The germline V gene encodes CDR1 WNHNN and CDR2 SYGVQD (reference sequence). This CDR3 comprises 12 residues. Written as DNA, the CDR3 is TGCGCCAGCAGTGACCCCAATCAGCCCCAGCATTTT. This sequence encodes CASSDPNQPQHF.

This sequence joins TRBV7-6 and TRBJ2-7; D may be TRBD1 or TRBD2 (5 bases each). V lost 1 base to trimming and J lost 2 bases, with 12 bases between them. Germline loops: CDR1 SGHVS, CDR2 FNYEAQ. This CDR3 has 15 residues. The DNA of the CDR3 is TGTGCCAGCAGCTTAGGGGGGACGGGAACCTACGAGCAGTACTTC. Protein sequence: CASSLGGTGTYEQYF.

Details on this clone: Other nucleotide sequences in the sample specify the same CDR3. The rearrangement joins TRBV11-2 to TRBJ2-3; D not resolved. Germline values: CDR1 SGHAT, CDR2 FQNNGV. The V end was cut by 0 bases, the J end by 6 bases, with 10 bases between. The CDR3 spans 14 residues. CDR3 sequence: CASSLDPGSDTQYF. As DNA, the CDR3 is TGTGCCAGCAGCTTAGATCCGGGTTCCGATACGCAGTATTTT.

The chain links TRBV2 to TRBJ1-2; a weak D match, TRBD1 (6 bases). Deletions cut 6 bases from V and 0 bases from J, with 11 bases between. The V gene's germline CDR1 is SNHLY and CDR2 FYNNEI. The CDR3 length is 14 residues. CDR3 region: CASRGWTANYGYTF. The DNA of the CDR3 is TGTGCCAGCAGAGGTTGGACAGCTAACTATGGCTACACCTTC.

This clone was observed a handful of times. The rearrangement joins TRBV10-3 to TRBJ2-1; 13 bases map to TRBD2. V was pared by 10 bases and J by 16 bases, with 10 bases of the junction left unmatched. The CDR3 covers 12 residues. Germline V gene lookup returns CDR1 ENHRY and CDR2 SYGVKD. CDR3 protein: CASSLAGGLGFF. Written as DNA, the CDR3 is TGTGCCAGCTCACTAGCGGGGGGGCTGGGTTTCTTC.

The CDR3 here is CASSLKVETQYF. CDR3 DNA: TGTGCCAGCAGTTTAAAGGTTGAGACCCAGTACTTC. The rearrangement uses TRBV28 and TRBJ2-5; D is undetermined. Germline-derived CDR1 and CDR2 are MDHEN and SYDVKM. Between the trimmed V and J ends, which lost 2 bases and 5 bases, there was a span of 6 bases. The CDR3 consists of 12 residues.

This chain uses TRBV29-1 with TRBJ2-1, with 10 bases aligning to TRBD1. This CDR3 has 14 amino acids. Trimming cost V 6 bases and J 8 bases; bases outside gene matches: 10. Germline V gene lookup returns CDR1 SQVTM and CDR2 ANQGSEA. The CDR3 DNA reads TGCAGCGTGGGACAGGGGCCGCTCGTGGATGAGCAGTTCTTC. Its protein is CSVGQGPLVDEQFF.

V gene TRBV30 combines with J gene TRBJ1-1, with 7 bases matching TRBD1. Trimming cost V 3 bases and J 1 base; bases outside gene matches: 5. This CDR3 has 14 amino acids. CDR1 is GTSNPN, CDR2 SVGIG, per germline (reference sequence). The CDR3 coding sequence is TGTGCCTGGAGCCCAGGGGGATGGAACACTGAAGCTTTCTTT. Translated: CAWSPGGWNTEAFF.

The rearrangement joins TRBV2 to TRBJ2-7, with 7 bases lining up with TRBD1. The junction had 5 bases not matched to a gene; V was cut back by 8 bases and J by 1 base. Germline CDR1 reads SNHLY; CDR2 reads FYNNEI. This CDR3 has 13 residues. The CDR3 region has the DNA TGTGCCAGCGGGGAGACAGGGTCCTACGAGCAGTACTTC. It translates to CASGETGSYEQYF.